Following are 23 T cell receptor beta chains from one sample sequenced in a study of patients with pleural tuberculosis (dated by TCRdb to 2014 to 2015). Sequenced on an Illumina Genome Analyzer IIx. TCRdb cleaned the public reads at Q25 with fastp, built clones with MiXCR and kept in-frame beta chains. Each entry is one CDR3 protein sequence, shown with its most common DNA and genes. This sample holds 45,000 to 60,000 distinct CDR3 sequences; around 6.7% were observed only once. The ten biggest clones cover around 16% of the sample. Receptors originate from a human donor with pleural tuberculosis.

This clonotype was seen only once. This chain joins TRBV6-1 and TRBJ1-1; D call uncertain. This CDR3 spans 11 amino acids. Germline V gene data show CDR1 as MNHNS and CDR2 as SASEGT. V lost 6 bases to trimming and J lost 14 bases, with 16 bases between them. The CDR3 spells CASRSDQIVFF. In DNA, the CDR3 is TGTGCCAGCAGGTCAGACCAAATAGTCTTCTTT.

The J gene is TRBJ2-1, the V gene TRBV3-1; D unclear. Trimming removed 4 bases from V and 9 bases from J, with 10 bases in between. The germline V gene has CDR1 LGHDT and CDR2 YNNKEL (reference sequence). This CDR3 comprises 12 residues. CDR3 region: CASSRSVVEQFF. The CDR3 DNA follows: TGTGCCAGCAGCCGAAGCGTTGTTGAGCAGTTCTTC.

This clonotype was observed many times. The DNA of the CDR3 is TGTGCCAGCAGCTGGGACAGGGGGCTAGAAGCTTTCTTT. This gives the protein CASSWDRGLEAFF. The chain carries TRBV5-4 and TRBJ1-1, with 12 bases matching TRBD1. The V gene end was trimmed by 3 bases and the J gene end by 8 bases; junction bases not matched to a gene: 2. CDR3 length: 13 amino acids. The V gene's germline CDR1 is SGHNT and CDR2 YYREEE (reference sequence).

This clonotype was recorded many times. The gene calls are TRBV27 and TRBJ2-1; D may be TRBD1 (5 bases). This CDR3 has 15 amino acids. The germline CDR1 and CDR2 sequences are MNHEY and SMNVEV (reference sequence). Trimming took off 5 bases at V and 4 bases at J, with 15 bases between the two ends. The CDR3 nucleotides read TGTGCCAGCAGTCCCCTCGGCAGGGTGTACAATGAGCAGTTCTTC. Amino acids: CASSPLGRVYNEQFF.

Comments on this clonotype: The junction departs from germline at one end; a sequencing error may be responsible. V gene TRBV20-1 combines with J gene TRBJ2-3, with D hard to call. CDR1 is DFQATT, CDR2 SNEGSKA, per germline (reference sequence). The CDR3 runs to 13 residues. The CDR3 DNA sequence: TGCAGTGCTGGGTTAGATGGCACAGACACGCAGTATTTT. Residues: CSAGLDGTDTQYF.

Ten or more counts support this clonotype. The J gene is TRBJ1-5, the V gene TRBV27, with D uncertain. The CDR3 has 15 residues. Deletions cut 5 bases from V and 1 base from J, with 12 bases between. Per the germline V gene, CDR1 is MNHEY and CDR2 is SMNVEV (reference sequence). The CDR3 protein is CASSPRYGSNQPQHF. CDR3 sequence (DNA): TGTGCCAGCAGTCCGCGATACGGGAGCAATCAGCCCCAGCATTTT.

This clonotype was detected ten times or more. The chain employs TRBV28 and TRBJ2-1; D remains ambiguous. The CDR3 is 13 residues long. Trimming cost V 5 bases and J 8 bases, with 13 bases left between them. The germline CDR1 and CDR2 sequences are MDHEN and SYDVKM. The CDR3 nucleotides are TGTGCCAGCAGTCCTGGTAGCCTGGATGAGCAGTTCTTC. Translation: CASSPGSLDEQFF.

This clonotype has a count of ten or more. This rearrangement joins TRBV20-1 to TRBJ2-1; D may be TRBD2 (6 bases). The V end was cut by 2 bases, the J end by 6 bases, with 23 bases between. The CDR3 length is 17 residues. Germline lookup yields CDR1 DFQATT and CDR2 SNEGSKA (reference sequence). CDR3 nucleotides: TGCAGTGCTAGATTTGCCCCGGGACTGAGTTCCGTCAATGAGCAGTTCTTC. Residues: CSARFAPGLSSVNEQFF.

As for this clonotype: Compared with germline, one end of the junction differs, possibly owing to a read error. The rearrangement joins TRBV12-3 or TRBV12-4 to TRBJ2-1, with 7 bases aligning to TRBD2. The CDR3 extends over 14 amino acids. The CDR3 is CASAPAGNYNGQFF. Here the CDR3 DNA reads TGTGCCAGCGCCCCAGCGGGGAACTACAATGGGCAGTTCTTC.

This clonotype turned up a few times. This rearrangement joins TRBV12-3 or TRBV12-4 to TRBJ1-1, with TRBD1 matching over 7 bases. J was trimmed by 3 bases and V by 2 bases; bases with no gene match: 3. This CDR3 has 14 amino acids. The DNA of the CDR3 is TGTGCCAGCAGTTTAAGGGGGCTTCACACTGAAGCTTTCTTT. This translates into CASSLRGLHTEAFF.

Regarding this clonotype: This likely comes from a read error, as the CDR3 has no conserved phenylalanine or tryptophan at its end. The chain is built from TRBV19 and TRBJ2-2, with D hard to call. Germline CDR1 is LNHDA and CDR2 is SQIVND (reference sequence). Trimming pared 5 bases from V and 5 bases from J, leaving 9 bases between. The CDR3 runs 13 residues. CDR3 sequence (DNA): TGTGCCAGTAGTGTTGCCAGAACCGGGGAGCTGTTTCTT. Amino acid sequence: CASSVARTGELFL.

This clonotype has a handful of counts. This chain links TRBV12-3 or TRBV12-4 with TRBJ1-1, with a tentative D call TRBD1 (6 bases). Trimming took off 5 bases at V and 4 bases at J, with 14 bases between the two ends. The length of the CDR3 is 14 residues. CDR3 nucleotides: TGTGCCAGCAGTAGTCTTGCAGGGGCCACTGAAGCTTTCTTT. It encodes CASSSLAGATEAFF.

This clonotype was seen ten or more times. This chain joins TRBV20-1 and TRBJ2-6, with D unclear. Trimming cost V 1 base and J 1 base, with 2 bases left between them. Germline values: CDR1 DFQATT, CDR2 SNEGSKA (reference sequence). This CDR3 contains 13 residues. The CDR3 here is CSARASGANVLTF. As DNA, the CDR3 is TGCAGTGCTAGAGCTTCTGGGGCCAACGTCCTGACTTTC.

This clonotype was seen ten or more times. CDR3 residues: CSVYQGTQYF. DNA for the CDR3: TGCAGCGTCTACCAGGGCACGCAGTATTTT. This chain joins TRBV29-1 and TRBJ2-3; D is perhaps TRBD1 (5 bases). Deletions cut 6 bases from V and 9 bases from J, with 10 bases between. In germline, CDR1 is SQVTM, CDR2 ANQGSEA. The CDR3 totals 10 residues.

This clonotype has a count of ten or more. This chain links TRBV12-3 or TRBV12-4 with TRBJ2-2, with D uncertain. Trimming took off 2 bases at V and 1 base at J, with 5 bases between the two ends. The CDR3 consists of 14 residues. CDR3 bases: TGTGCCAGCAGTTTAACAAGGAACACCGGGGAGCTGTTTTTT. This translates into CASSLTRNTGELFF.

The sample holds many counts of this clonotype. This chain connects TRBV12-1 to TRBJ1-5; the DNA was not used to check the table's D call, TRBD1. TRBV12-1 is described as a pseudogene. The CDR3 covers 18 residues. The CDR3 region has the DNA TGTGCCAGCAGCTTTACTGCCACCCGGGACAATAGCAATCAGCCCCAGCATTTT. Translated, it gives CASSFTATRDNSNQPQHF.

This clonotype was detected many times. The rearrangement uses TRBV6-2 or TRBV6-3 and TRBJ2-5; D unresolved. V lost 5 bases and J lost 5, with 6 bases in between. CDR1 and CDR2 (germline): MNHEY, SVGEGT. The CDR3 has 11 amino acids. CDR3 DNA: TGTGCCAGCAGTCTCAGCGAGACCCAGTACTTC. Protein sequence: CASSLSETQYF.

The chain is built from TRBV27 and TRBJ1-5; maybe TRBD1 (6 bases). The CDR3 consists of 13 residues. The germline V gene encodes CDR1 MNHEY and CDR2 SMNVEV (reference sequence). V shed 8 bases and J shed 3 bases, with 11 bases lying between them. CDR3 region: CASRDTFNQPQHF. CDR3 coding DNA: TGTGCCAGCCGGGACACTTTCAATCAGCCCCAGCATTTT.

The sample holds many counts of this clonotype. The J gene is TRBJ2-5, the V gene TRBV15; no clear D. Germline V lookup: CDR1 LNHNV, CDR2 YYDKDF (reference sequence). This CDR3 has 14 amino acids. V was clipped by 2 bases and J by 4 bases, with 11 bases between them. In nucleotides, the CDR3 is TGTGCCACCAGCAGAAACGGAGTATCAGAGACCCAGTACTTC. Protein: CATSRNGVSETQYF.

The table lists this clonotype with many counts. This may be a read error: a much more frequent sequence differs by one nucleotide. The CDR3 region has the DNA TGTGCCGCCAGTGTTACAGAAAATACGCAGTATTTT. Translation gives CAASVTENTQYF. V is TRBV24-1 and J is TRBJ2-3; no clear D gene. Germline V CDR1 and CDR2: KGHDR, SFDVKD. This CDR3 has 12 residues.

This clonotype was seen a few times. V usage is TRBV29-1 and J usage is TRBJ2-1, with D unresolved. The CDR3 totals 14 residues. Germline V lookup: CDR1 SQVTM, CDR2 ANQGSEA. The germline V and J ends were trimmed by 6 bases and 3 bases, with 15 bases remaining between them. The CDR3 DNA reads TGCAGCGTCCGACCCTCTCGCGTCTACAATGAGCAGTTCTTC. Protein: CSVRPSRVYNEQFF.

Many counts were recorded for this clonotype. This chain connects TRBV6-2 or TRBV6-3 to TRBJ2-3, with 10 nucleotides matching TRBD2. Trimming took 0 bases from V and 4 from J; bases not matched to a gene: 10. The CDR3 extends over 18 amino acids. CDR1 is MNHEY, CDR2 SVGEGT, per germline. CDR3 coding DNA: TGTGCCAGCAGTTACTCGATCGCTAGCGGGAGTTCACCAGATACGCAGTATTTT. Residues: CASSYSIASGSSPDTQYF.

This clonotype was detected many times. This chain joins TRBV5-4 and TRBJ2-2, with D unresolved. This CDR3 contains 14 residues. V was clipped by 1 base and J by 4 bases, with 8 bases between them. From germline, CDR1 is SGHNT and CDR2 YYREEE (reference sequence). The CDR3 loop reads CASSLRRVTGELFF. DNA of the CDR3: TGTGCCAGCAGCTTGCGCAGAGTCACCGGGGAGCTGTTTTTT.